The following is a TCR beta chain sequence with its context. V shed 0 bases and J shed 4 bases, with 8 bases lying between them. The CDR3 has 14 amino acids. The germline V gene has CDR1 SGHRS and CDR2 YFSETQ. Here immunoSEQ multiplex PCR was the method, and the copy in TCRdb shows in-frame clones only, minus some. The sample consists of almost 400,000 clones, 70% to 90% of them appearing once. The sample originates from a study of blood T cell repertoires in COVID-19. The sample taken for sequencing was PBMCs or T cells enriched from blood (not recorded which). The rearrangement joins TRBV5-1 to TRBJ1-3, with a tentative D call TRBD1 (6 bases). The TCR sequence derives from a young woman with acute COVID-19. The CDR3 DNA is TGCGCCAGCAGCTTGGGCAGGGGAGGAAACACCATATATTTT. Translated: CASSLGRGGNTIYF.